This T cell receptor beta chain appears in the sequencing data of a study of shared clonotypes between healthy human individuals. Sorted-subset replicate PCRs used 200 ng DNA, about 30,000 T cell genomes. Using immunoSEQ multiplex PCR, the repertoire was profiled, and TCRdb retains in-frame clones only, with some absent. The sample records 1,400,000 or so clones, just under 99% being singletons. Concerning this clone itself: Its antigen is undetermined. Other DNA sequences of this sample code for an identical CDR3.

Germline V CDR1 and CDR2: MDHEN, SYDVKM. V was shortened by 3 bases and J by 1 base, with 7 bases between the two germline ends. The CDR3 runs to 14 residues. Study conclusions and caveats: Richness estimates generally favored naive over memory subsets. Among donors, sharing of clonotypes was expected to be affected by sequencing depth.

The material sequenced was naive CD4+ T cells sorted from blood. The subset here: CD45RA+ positively selected. The receptor comes from a man aged 30-40 years in good health. The chain uses TRBV28 and TRBJ1-5; D not certain. CDR3 loop: CASSFDSSNQPQHF. The CDR3 DNA reads TGTGCCAGCAGTTTCGACTCGAGCAATCAGCCCCAGCATTTT.